This T cell receptor beta chain was obtained from a study of blood T cell repertoires in COVID-19. Germline CDR1 LGHDT, CDR2 YNNKEL (reference sequence). The CDR3 covers 16 residues. Trimming left V 2 bases short and J 2 bases short, with 14 bases between. Sequenced by immunoSEQ multiplex PCR; TCRdb stores in-frame clones only, minus some. The table records more than 70,000 clones, 88% of them present only once. The receptor comes from a man aged 50-59 years with active COVID-19. This chain links TRBV3-1 (or the pseudogene TRBV3-2) with TRBJ2-3, with D unresolved. Sequenced sample: peripheral blood. CDR3 in amino acids: CASSQNNPGLTDTQYF. As DNA, the CDR3 is TGTGCCAGCAGCCAAAATAACCCGGGTCTCACAGATACGCAGTATTTT.